These T cell receptor beta chains were read from a single sample in a study of cytomegalovirus exposure and HLA in healthy donors. The repertoire was sequenced with immunoSEQ multiplex PCR; TCRdb's copy has only in-frame clones and lacks some. The data contain approximately 120,000 clones, just under 75% of them singletons. The sequenced sample consisted of PBMCs. These receptor sequences come from a man aged 60-69 years in good health and CMV-seropositive. Each CDR3 is given with its conserved first and last residue. A D gene is named only where the DNA matches it firmly. The size entry is marked missing in some rows and otherwise reads once, few, many or a size class.

. TRBJ2-1 16 . TRBV7-3 CASSPRAGSNYNEQFF TGTGCCAGCAGCCCTCGGGCAGGGTCGAATTACAATGAGCAGTTCTTC
. TRBJ1-6 14 . TRBV28 CASSLGWGKYTLHF TGTGCCAGCAGTTTGGGATGGGGCAAATACACCCTCCACTTT
. TRBJ1-5 13 . TRBV7-9 CASSVGGAQPQHF TGTGCCAGCAGCGTCGGAGGGGCCCAGCCCCAGCATTTT
few TRBJ2-7 12 . TRBV5-6 CASSSTGYEQYF TGTGCCAGCAGCTCAACGGGTTACGAGCAGTACTTC
. TRBJ2-3 18 . TRBV6-1 CASSEAHRKWQVIDTQYF TGTGCCAGCAGTGAAGCGCATAGAAAGTGGCAGGTGATAGATACGCAGTATTTT
. TRBJ2-3 14 TRBD2 TRBV9 CASSLRGKGDTQYF TGTGCCAGCAGTCTGCGGGGGAAAGGAGATACGCAGTATTTT
. TRBJ2-7 15 TRBD2 TRBV9 CASSVVPSGESEQYF TGTGCCAGCAGCGTAGTGCCTAGCGGGGAGTCCGAGCAGTACTTC
. TRBJ2-1 14 . TRBV7-3 CASSYLSNSDEQFF TGTGCCAGCAGCTACTTGAGTAACAGTGATGAGCAGTTCTTC
. TRBJ2-7 18 TRBD2 TRBV27 CASSPPPRTSPNHYEQYF TGTGCCAGCAGTCCCCCCCCTCGGACTAGTCCTAACCACTACGAGCAGTACTTC
. TRBJ2-1 15 . TRBV11-2 CASSRGGSRYNEQFF TGTGCCAGCAGCCGAGGAGGGTCCCGATACAATGAGCAGTTCTTC
. TRBJ2-7 12 TRBD1 TRBV10-3 CAIRDREFEQYF TGTGCCATCCGGGACAGGGAATTCGAGCAGTACTTC
. TRBJ2-3 16 TRBD2 TRBV5-1 CASSLDPAGITDTQYF TGCGCCAGCAGCTTGGACCCAGCGGGAATCACAGATACGCAGTATTTT
. TRBJ2-7 13 TRBD1 TRBV7-3 CASGTGTPYEQYF TGTGCCAGCGGGACAGGGACCCCTTACGAGCAGTACTTC
. TRBJ2-3 14 . TRBV14 CASSHVELADTQYF TGTGCCAGCAGCCATGTAGAGTTAGCAGATACGCAGTATTTT
few TRBJ2-5 13 . TRBV30 CAWSGDFGETQYF TGTGCCTGGAGTGGGGACTTCGGAGAGACCCAGTACTTC
. TRBJ2-7 14 TRBD1 TRBV6-6 CASSYSGTAYEQYF TGTGCCAGCAGTTACTCGGGGACAGCCTACGAGCAGTACTTC
. TRBJ1-5 13 . TRBV30 CAWGQRSDQPQHF TGTGCCTGGGGTCAGAGGTCCGATCAGCCCCAGCATTTT
few TRBJ2-5 14 . TRBV2 CASSEANFQETQYF TGTGCCAGCAGTGAAGCGAACTTCCAAGAGACCCAGTACTTC
. TRBJ1-2 15 . TRBV5-1 CASSPNPGYGYGYTF TGCGCCAGCAGCCCAAATCCGGGGTATGGCTATGGCTACACCTTC
few TRBJ2-3 13 TRBD2 TRBV29-1 CSVESRGADTQYF TGCAGCGTTGAGTCACGGGGGGCAGATACGCAGTATTTT
. TRBJ2-1 16 . TRBV5-1 CASSLVSGVLGNEQFF TGCGCCAGCAGCTTGGTGTCGGGAGTTTTGGGCAATGAGCAGTTCTTC
. TRBJ1-1 15 TRBD1 TRBV5-1 CASSFTGQGGTEAFF TGCGCCAGCAGCTTCACTGGACAGGGAGGCACTGAAGCTTTCTTT
few TRBJ2-7 15 TRBD1 TRBV7-9 CASSLGRDRVDEQYF TGTGCCAGCAGCTTGGGCCGGGACAGAGTCGACGAGCAGTACTTC
. TRBJ2-7 15 TRBD2 TRBV5-1 CASSDGDWEGSEQYF TGCGCCAGCAGCGACGGGGACTGGGAGGGCTCCGAGCAGTACTTC
. TRBJ1-2 15 TRBD1 TRBV19 CASSMRDRVRYGYTF TGTGCCAGTAGTATGCGGGACAGGGTGCGCTATGGCTACACCTTC
few TRBJ1-2 14 . TRBV6-1 CASSSRGGQYGYTF TGTGCCAGCAGTTCCCGAGGAGGACAGTATGGCTACACCTTC
. TRBJ2-3 15 . TRBV6-5 CASSYRTTHTDTQYF TGTGCCAGCAGTTACAGGACTACGCACACAGATACGCAGTATTTT
. TRBJ2-1 13 . TRBV5-1 CASSLNSYDEQFF TGCGCCAGCAGCTTGAATAGCTACGATGAGCAGTTCTTC
. TRBJ2-5 14 TRBD1 TRBV5-1 CASSLGDRQETQYF TGCGCCAGCAGCTTGGGGGACAGACAAGAGACCCAGTACTTC
. TRBJ1-1 14 TRBD1 TRBV6-1 CASFTGGMDTEAFF TGTGCCAGCTTCACAGGGGGGATGGACACTGAAGCTTTCTTT
. TRBJ2-1 16 TRBD2 TRBV29-1 CSVDLGLAVTGNEQFF TGCAGCGTTGATTTGGGACTAGCGGTTACGGGCAATGAGCAGTTCTTC
. TRBJ2-7 15 TRBD1 TRBV7-6 CASSLGDRGSYEQYF TGTGCCAGCAGCCTGGGGGACAGGGGTTCCTACGAGCAGTACTTC
once TRBJ1-5 14 . TRBV28 CASSLTGKRQPQHF TGTGCCAGCAGTCTCACAGGGAAGAGACAGCCCCAGCATTTT
. TRBJ2-5 12 . TRBV6-5 CASRGFQETQYF TGTGCCAGCCGGGGATTTCAAGAGACCCAGTACTTC
. TRBJ2-7 15 . TRBV28 CASSFSGGRSYEQYF TGTGCCAGCAGTTTTAGTGGGGGCCGCTCCTACGAGCAGTACTTC
. TRBJ2-7 14 TRBD2 TRBV5-1 CASSLVERGGEQYF TGCGCCAGCAGCTTGGTGGAGCGGGGAGGCGAGCAGTACTTC
. TRBJ2-7 15 . TRBV12-2 CASRPGVLQGYEQYF TGTGCAAGTCGCCCAGGGGTCCTTCAGGGCTACGAGCAGTACTTC
few TRBJ2-7 13 TRBD2 TRBV4-1 CASGPAGAYEQYF TGCGCCAGCGGTCCAGCGGGGGCTTACGAGCAGTACTTC